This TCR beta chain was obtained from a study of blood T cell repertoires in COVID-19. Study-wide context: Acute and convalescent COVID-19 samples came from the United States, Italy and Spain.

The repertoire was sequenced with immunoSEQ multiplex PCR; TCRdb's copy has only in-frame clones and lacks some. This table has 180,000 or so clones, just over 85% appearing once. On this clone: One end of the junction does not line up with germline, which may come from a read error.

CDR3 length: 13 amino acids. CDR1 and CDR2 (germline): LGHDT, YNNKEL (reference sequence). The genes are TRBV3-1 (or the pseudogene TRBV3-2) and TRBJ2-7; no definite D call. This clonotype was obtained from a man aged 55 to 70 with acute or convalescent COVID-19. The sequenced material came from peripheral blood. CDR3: CASSQEGRRSPNF. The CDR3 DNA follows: TGTGCCAGCAGCCAAGAGGGCAGGCGCAGCCCAAACTTC.